What follows is one TCR beta chain and its context. Specified treatment: randomized to nivolumab then ipilimumab (arm A) or the reverse (arm B). These data come from a study of sequential checkpoint blockade in melanoma. In the study overall: First-line arms were nivolumab then ipilimumab, or the reverse, randomized 1:1. Maintenance nivolumab came after either treatment sequence.

Sequenced by immunoSEQ multiplex PCR; TCRdb stores in-frame clones only, minus some. In the table there are approximately 11,000 clones, around 75% of which are singletons. The CDR3 is 15 residues long. Trimming took off 4 bases at V and 1 base at J, with 10 bases between the two ends. The germline V gene encodes CDR1 MNHEY and CDR2 SMNVEV (reference sequence). The material was CD8+ T cells sorted from blood (inferred from file names), obtained from a patient given nivolumab and ipilimumab in sequence. The genes are TRBV27 and TRBJ2-2; D is unclear. This sequence originates from a human donor with melanoma. CDR3 protein: CASSSQVLNTGELFF. Written as DNA, the CDR3 is TGTGCCAGCAGTTCGCAGGTGTTGAACACCGGGGAGCTGTTTTTT.